This T cell receptor (beta chain) was recovered during a study of a mutant IDH1 vaccine in newly diagnosed glioma. Clones were read by immunoSEQ multiplex PCR, and TCRdb kept only the in-frame ones, dropping some. The data hold fewer than 95,000 clones, with 70% to 90% observed a single time. Time point denoted: week 47, end of study. The study gave 300 ug of mutant IDH1 20-mer peptide per vaccine dose, with topical imiquimod. Regarding this clone: Its specificity is unknown.

The germline gives CDR1 LGHNA, CDR2 YNFKEQ. V was cut by 0 bases and J by 6 bases, with 15 bases left in between. The CDR3 sequence is 15 residues long. The V call is TRBV4-2, the J call TRBJ2-7, with a tentative D call TRBD2 (6 bases). Material: PBMCs, obtained from a glioma patient whose treatment included an IDH1 peptide vaccine. The TCR sequence derives from a man in his forties with glioma. The CDR3 DNA is TGTGCCAGCAGCCAAGAGGAGGGCCGTCTTCTCGAGCAGTACTTC. It codes for CASSQEEGRLLEQYF.